Presented here are 29 T cell receptor beta chains from one specimen sequenced in a study of CD8+CD57+ T cells in acquired aplastic anemia. All patients picked for sequencing had shown, by flow cytometry, an expansion of CD8+CD57+ cells. For CDR3 and TCR beta VDJ profiling, genomic DNA was the template used. A single record per CDR3 protein comes from TCRdb applying MiXCR to the reads. The sample has approximately 260,000 distinct CDR3 sequences; roughly 82% are singletons. Sequencing was performed on sorted CD4+, CD8+, or CD8+CD57+ T cells (not recorded which) from PBMCs. The receptor source for this set is a human donor with aplastic anemia.

To note about this clonotype: Here the CDR3 omits its conserved ending phenylalanine or tryptophan, so a read error is the likely source. Because the CDR3's place on the DNA is in doubt, the DNA is left out and the CDR3 is given as listed by TCRdb. V usage is TRBV7-8 and J usage is TRBJ2-3; the listed D gene, TRBD1, was not tested against the DNA. Counting both end residues, the CDR3 totals 13 amino acids. Germline V gene lookup returns CDR1 SGHVS and CDR2 FQNEAQ. The CDR3 loop reads CASRFGGTHNTYY.

CDR3 amino acids: CASSLAGGHDSQHYV. In DNA, the CDR3 is TGTGCCAGCAGCTTAGCGGGAGGTCACGACTCCCAGCATTACGTC. V is TRBV7-8 and J is TRBJ2-7, with a tentative D call TRBD2 (6 bases). Germline V gene sequence: CDR1 SGHVS, CDR2 FQNEAQ. The CDR3 contains 15 residues.

The sample holds one count of this clonotype. The rearrangement links TRBV28 to TRBJ2-3; D remains unclear. The assigned J gene may be wrong: the sequence end matches TRBJ1-3 better. CDR1 is MDHEN and CDR2 is SYDVKM in the germline V gene. CDR3 size: 12 residues. The CDR3: CASTLPPDTIYF. The DNA of the CDR3 is TGTGCCAGCACCTTACCCCCGGACACCATATATTTT.

The genes are TRBV20-1 and TRBJ2-2; D not certain. The V gene's germline CDR1 is DFQATT and CDR2 SNEGSKA (reference sequence). With 7 bases removed from V and 1 base from J, the gap between germline ends came to 13 bases. The CDR3 has 14 residues. The CDR3: CSVRGNRNTGELFF. The CDR3 DNA reads TGCAGTGTTCGAGGTAACAGGAACACCGGGGAGCTGTTTTTT.

The chain couples TRBV11-3 to TRBJ2-7, with 12 bases matching TRBD2. Germline CDR1 is SGHNT and CDR2 is YENEEA. This CDR3 has 16 residues. J lost 7 bases, V lost 0 bases, and 7 bases had no gene match. CDR3 nucleotides: TGTGCCAGCAGCTTAGAGCCTAGCGGGAGGGCAAATGAGCAGTACTTC. The encoded protein is CASSLEPSGRANEQYF.

About this clonotype: One junction end does not reproduce the germline sequence, and a read error may be involved. The rearrangement uses TRBV2 and TRBJ1-2; a weak D match, TRBD1 (6 bases). Germline lookup yields CDR1 SNHLY and CDR2 FYNNEI. The CDR3 loop spans 13 amino acids. This chain's CDR3 is CASGDGGTERQNF. DNA for the CDR3: TGTGCCAGCGGGGACGGGGGCACTGAGAGGCAGAATTTC.

The rearrangement uses TRBV7-6 and TRBJ2-3; the match to TRBD1 covers 10 bases. CDR1 and CDR2 from the germline V gene are SGHVS and FNYEAQ. The CDR3 runs 16 residues. The junction had 16 bases not matched to a gene; V was cut back by 4 bases and J by 12 bases. The CDR3 DNA is TGTGCCAGCAGCTCGGACAGGGGGAATTCACCCCACCCCCAGTATTTT. This codes for CASSSDRGNSPHPQYF.

V and J are TRBV11-3 and TRBJ2-7, with a tentative D call TRBD2 (5 bases). The V gene's germline CDR1 is SGHNT and CDR2 YENEEA. The CDR3 runs 13 residues. The V and J ends lost 2 bases and 7 bases respectively, with 12 bases between them. In DNA form, the CDR3 reads TGTGCCAGCAGCTTACGTGCGGGCGGGGAGCAGTACGTC. It translates to CASSLRAGGEQYV.

J is TRBJ2-1 and V is TRBV29-1; 9 bases map to TRBD1. CDR1 SQVTM and CDR2 ANQGSEA come from the germline V gene. CDR3 length equals 17 residues. The trim removed 6 bases at V and 6 bases at J, leaving 18 bases unmatched. CDR3 sequence reads: CSVGGGTGLPQGNEQFF. For the CDR3, the DNA is TGCAGCGTGGGGGGAGGGACAGGGTTACCACAGGGCAATGAGCAGTTCTTC.

CDR3 sequence: CASSAWQGDEQYV. CDR3 DNA: TGTGCCAGCAGCGCGTGGCAGGGGGACGAGCAGTACGTC. The rearrangement links TRBV2 to TRBJ2-7; 7 nucleotides match TRBD1. Germline V gene lookup returns CDR1 SNHLY and CDR2 FYNNEI. J was trimmed by 5 bases and V by 6 bases; bases with no gene match: 7. The CDR3 is 13 residues long.

A note on this clonotype: No conserved phenylalanine or tryptophan ends this CDR3, so it is likely a read error. The V call is TRBV7-3, the J call TRBJ2-1, with D perhaps TRBD2 (6 bases). Trimming left V 6 bases short and J 11 bases short, with 26 bases between. Looked up from germline, CDR1 is SGHTA and CDR2 is FQGTGA. The CDR3 contains 16 residues. The CDR3 region has the DNA TGTGCCAGCAGTTCTCGCGGGACTTGTGGAGAGACCCAGCAGTTCTCC. Protein: CASSSRGTCGETQQFS.

The chain couples TRBV19 to TRBJ1-6; a possible D gene is TRBD1 (6 bases). Trimming took off 5 bases at V and 5 bases at J, with 13 bases between the two ends. The CDR3 consists of 15 residues. CDR1 LNHDA and CDR2 SQIVND come from the germline V gene (reference sequence). The CDR3: CASSSQGQNNSPLHF. CDR3 nucleotides: TGTGCCAGTAGTTCACAGGGTCAGAATAATTCACCCCTCCACTTT.

This clonotype came up once. Relative to the germline gene, one junction end is altered; a read error may explain this. The chain couples TRBV7-2 to TRBJ2-3, with D perhaps matching TRBD1 (6 bases). CDR1 and CDR2 from the germline V gene are SGHTA and FQGNSA. This CDR3 comprises 14 residues. CDR3 coding DNA: TGTGCCAGCAGCCTTCATCCAGGGGCCACAGCCATTTACTTT. It translates to CASSLHPGATAIYF.

This clonotype occurred a few times. The chain links TRBV19 to TRBJ1-5; D unresolved. The germline gives CDR1 LNHDA, CDR2 SQIVND (reference sequence). The CDR3 has 14 residues. V was cut by 6 bases and J by 1 base, with 10 bases left in between. The CDR3 DNA sequence: TGTGCCAGTAGACCTTCACAAAGCAATCAGCCCCAGCATTTT. It codes for CASRPSQSNQPQHF.

The rearrangement uses TRBV9 and TRBJ2-5, with no clear D. Germline-derived CDR1 and CDR2 are SGDLS and YYNGEE. Trimming pared 4 bases from V and 6 bases from J, leaving 22 bases between. The CDR3 length is 16 residues. This chain's CDR3 is CASSQEVTRNQQTQYF. DNA of the CDR3: TGTGCCAGCAGCCAAGAGGTCACGAGAAATCAGCAGACCCAGTACTTC.

The rearrangement uses TRBV5-5 and TRBJ1-2, with TRBD1 identical over 7 bases. Looked up from germline, CDR1 is SGHKS and CDR2 is YYEKEE (reference sequence). V trimming: 10 bases; J trimming: 3 bases; junction bases outside the gene matches: 15. This CDR3 region has 15 residues. The DNA for the CDR3 is TGTGCCTGCGAGTTGACAGGGTGCGCCGACTATGGCTACACCTTC. This codes for CACELTGCADYGYTF. Supplemented by reference TRBV5-5 and TRBJ1-2, the full variable domain reads DAGVTQSPTHLIKTRGQQVTLRCSPISGHKSVSWYQQVLGQGPQFIFQYYEKEERGRGNFPDRFSARQFPNYSSELNVNALLLGDSALYLCACELTGCADYGYTFGSGTRLTVV.

In the case of this clonotype: The junction departs from germline at one end; a sequencing error may be responsible. The chain couples TRBV7-9 to TRBJ1-5; TRBD1 agrees at 7 bases. Per germline, CDR1 SEHNR and CDR2 FQNEAQ (reference sequence). This CDR3 comprises 14 residues. CDR3 nucleotide sequence: TGTGCCAGCAGCGTTTATCCAGACGGGACAGCCCTTCCCTTT. As protein: CASSVYPDGTALPF. Full variable domain (outside the CDR3, taken from reference TRBV7-9 and TRBJ1-5): DTGVSQNPRHKITKRGQNVTFRCDPISEHNRLYWYRQTLGQGPEFLTYFQNEAQLEKSRLLSDRFSAERPKGSFSTLEIQRTEQGDSAMYLCASSVYPDGTALPFGDGTRLSIL.

The chain uses TRBV20-1 and TRBJ1-1, with D maybe TRBD1 (6 bases). Trimming pared 0 bases from V and 1 base from J, leaving 12 bases between. Germline assignment: CDR1 DFQATT and CDR2 SNEGSKA (reference sequence). The CDR3 length is 15 residues. The CDR3 reads CSARDRLTGNTEAFF. The CDR3 nucleotides are TGCAGTGCTAGAGATAGGTTGACAGGGAACACTGAAGCTTTCTTT.

For this clonotype: The junction departs from germline at one end; a sequencing error may be responsible. The chain employs TRBV7-9 and TRBJ2-5, with D possibly TRBD2 on 5 matching bases. This CDR3 is built from 14 residues. The germline V gene has CDR1 SEHNR and CDR2 FQNEAQ (reference sequence). This CDR3 reads CASSSGRGERHPSF. CDR3 in DNA: TGTGCCAGCAGCTCAGGACGGGGAGAAAGACACCCCTCCTTC.

V and J are TRBV9 and TRBJ2-7; weak D call: TRBD1 (6 bases). Trimming stripped 4 bases from V and 2 bases from J, with 25 bases between. CDR3 length: 18 amino acids. Germline-derived CDR1 and CDR2 are SGDLS and YYNGEE. For the CDR3, the DNA is TGTGCCAGCAGCTTACCTCAGGGGCGGAACACCGGGGCCTACGAGCAGTACGTC. This codes for CASSLPQGRNTGAYEQYV.

To note about this clonotype: One end of the junction varies from germline; a read error may be responsible. CDR3 bases: TGTGCCAGCAGCTTAGAGAGGGCCGGGCTCACTGAAGCTTTCTTT. This sequence encodes CASSLERAGLTEAFF. J is TRBJ1-1 and V is TRBV5-1; D ambiguous. The CDR3 length is 15 residues. Germline CDR1 SGHRS, CDR2 YFSETQ.

The chain has TRBV7-8 and TRBJ2-5; D is undetermined. In germline, CDR1 is SGHVS, CDR2 FQNEAQ. Trimming stripped 0 bases from V and 14 bases from J, with 22 bases between. The length of the CDR3 is 15 residues. The CDR3 region has the DNA TGTGCCAGCAGCTTAGCGGGCGGTCCCAAAACGCAGTATTACTTC. This translates into CASSLAGGPKTQYYF.

V and J are TRBV5-5 and TRBJ1-5; tentative D call: TRBD1 (5 bases). Germline V lookup: CDR1 SGHKS, CDR2 YYEKEE (reference sequence). The CDR3 totals 15 residues. The V end lost 2 bases, the J end lost 4 bases, and 13 bases lay between the germline ends. CDR3 sequence reads: CASSFERDGNQPQHF. The CDR3 DNA is TGTGCCAGCAGCTTCGAGAGGGACGGGAATCAGCCCCAGCATTTT.

The sample holds a few counts of this clonotype. An end of the junction does not agree with germline; a read error may underlie this. The chain links TRBV7-8 to TRBJ1-5; 10 nucleotides agree with TRBD2. The J call may be wrong; the DNA end is better matched by TRBJ2-3. Germline V gene sequence: CDR1 SGHVS, CDR2 FQNEAQ. The CDR3 is 14 residues long. The CDR3 sequence is CASSLAGGNEPQYF. CDR3 sequence (DNA): TGTGCCAGCAGTTTAGCGGGAGGCAATGAGCCGCAGTATTTT.

The chain joins TRBV7-3 to TRBJ2-3; D is perhaps TRBD2 (6 bases). CDR3 length: 15 amino acids. The germline V and J ends were trimmed by 4 bases and 3 bases, with 14 bases remaining between them. In germline, CDR1 is SGHTA, CDR2 FQGTGA. The CDR3: CASSSSGLETDTQYF. CDR3 nucleotide sequence: TGTGCCAGCAGCTCGAGCGGGCTAGAGACAGATACGCAGTATTTT.

The sample holds a few counts of this clonotype. The chain links TRBV11-3 to TRBJ2-3, with 8 bases lining up with TRBD2. This CDR3 comprises 14 residues. V lost 5 bases and J lost 6; bases outside the gene matches: 7. Germline CDR1 SGHNT, CDR2 YENEEA. The CDR3 sequence is CASSETSVPDTQYF. CDR3 nucleotides: TGTGCCAGCAGCGAGACTAGCGTTCCCGATACGCAGTATTTT.

As regards this clonotype: The CDR3 does not end in the conserved phenylalanine or tryptophan, so this is likely a read error. No DNA is shown, since the ends of the CDR3 on it are uncertain; the CDR3 is the one TCRdb lists. The rearrangement links TRBV2 to TRBJ1-2; TRBD1 reflects the table's D call only, with no check against the DNA. Germline CDR1 and CDR2: SNHLY and FYNNEI. The CDR3 is 16 residues long, counting both termini. The CDR3 is CASGAGGTDTHYFGPG.

This rearrangement joins TRBV7-3 to TRBJ2-1; 9 nucleotides match TRBD2. The CDR3 is made up of 13 amino acids. After removal of 4 bases from V and 14 bases from J, the junction contained 9 bases not matched to a gene. Germline V CDR1 and CDR2: SGHTA, FQGTGA. The chain's CDR3 is CASSSSGTGGEFF. The CDR3 DNA sequence: TGTGCCAGCAGCTCTAGCGGGACGGGGGGAGAGTTCTTC.

As concerns this clonotype: A junction boundary mismatches the germline segment, possibly from a read error. The V and J genes are TRBV7-4 and TRBJ2-3; maybe TRBD2 (5 bases). There are 12 residues in the CDR3. Germline loops: CDR1 SGHVT, CDR2 SQSDAQ. The CDR3 sequence: CASGVASDPQSF. CDR3 in DNA: TGTGCCAGCGGCGTAGCGTCGGATCCGCAGTCTTTT.